What follows describes a single TCR beta chain. Its specificity is unknown. The record originates from a study of T cells and Merkel cell carcinoma outcomes. Study conclusions and caveats: Reportedly, T-cell repertoire with density predicts Merkel cell carcinoma outcomes.

Only in-frame clones appear in the TCRdb table, and some are missing; sequencing was by immunoSEQ multiplex PCR. The top ten hold more than 7.5% of the sample, which has some 15,000 clones, about nine tenths seen once. The CDR3 contains 13 residues. V lost 1 base and J lost 3, with 4 bases in between. The V gene's germline CDR1 is SGHNT and CDR2 YENEEA. The sequenced sample consisted of tumor tissue from Merkel cell carcinoma. V usage is TRBV11-3 and J usage is TRBJ2-1; D gene uncertain. The sequence was obtained from a human donor with Merkel cell carcinoma. DNA for the CDR3: TGTGCCAGCAGCTTAGGGAGCTACAATGAGCAGTTCTTC. It translates to CASSLGSYNEQFF.